The sequence of this TCR beta chain was determined in a study of shared clonotypes between healthy human individuals. Overall study results and limits: Genetic and exposure-history diversity was limited by the few donors.

CDR1 is SGHDT and CDR2 is YYEEEE in the germline V gene. The V and J ends lost 4 bases and 3 bases respectively, with 23 bases between them. The CDR3 runs to 19 residues. Naive CD8 cells lacked CD45RO and underwent positive selection for CCR7, leaving out terminally differentiated effector memory CD45RA+ cells. Libraries were prepared by immunoSEQ multiplex PCR; TCRdb keeps only in-frame clonotypes and omits some of them. The profile covers about 2.2 million clones, with 80% to 95% appearing a single time and roughly 1.7% taken by the ten largest. About this clone itself: Its antigen is currently unknown.

The source material was naive CD8+ T cells from PBMCs. The chain is built from TRBV5-6 and TRBJ2-6; D call uncertain. This TCR came from a man younger than 35 in good health. Some clones in this sample may be carry-over from other donors' samples. The DNA for the CDR3 is TGTGCCAGCAGCCCGACCCCGTTCAGTGGGATTGGTGGGGCCAACGTCCTGACTTTC. As protein: CASSPTPFSGIGGANVLTF.